A single TCR beta chain is shown here with its context. This clone's antigen is unknown. Base qualities are not recorded, but no much larger clone differs from it by a single base. The cohort consisted of 666 healthy bone marrow donors. All cohort members were sampled while nominally healthy, although unrecorded immune exposures were likely present. Of the 610 or so cohort members, roughly 300 had positive CMV serostatus and roughly 350 had negative CMV serostatus, and CMV serostatus was not recorded for the donor. Every donor gave a peripheral blood sample, and the peripheral blood mononuclear cells from that sample were used for TCR beta sequencing. Genomic DNA was extracted from the blood cell samples with the Qiagen DNeasy Blood Extraction Kit. The entry originates in a study of cytomegalovirus exposure and HLA in healthy donors (dated by TCRdb to 2016 to 2017). For the wider study: According to an earlier analysis of a few hundred of the donors, about 179 million T cells yielded 100 million or so unique TCR beta sequences and 250 to 350 Gb of sequence data. An early release that covered some 630 HLA-typed donors contained approximately 300 gigabases of sequencing data and about 84 million unique TCR sequences. Of the 300 to 500 genotyped donors, roughly 80% were placed in the genetic ancestry cluster associated with self-reported Caucasian donors. The study aimed to test whether cataloging public T cell receptors could reveal signatures of past pathogen exposure. The T cell repertoires of several hundred subjects were profiled by immunosequencing and related to cytomegalovirus serostatus. In addition to the first cohort of 650 to 750 subjects, a separate validation cohort of 120 different subjects was used. High-throughput TCR immunosequencing, statistical association of individual TCRs with disease status, and machine learning were combined to predict cytomegalovirus infection status. In a later analysis, previously published TCR beta repertoires from 550 to 750 donors were re-analyzed and high-resolution HLA genotyping was added so that TCR occurrence patterns could be studied. Rather than drawing on any new phenotypic data, the later analysis identified candidate immune exposures from TCR beta sequences and the way those sequences occurred across donors. An earlier analysis of approximately 640 of the donors applied high-throughput TCR beta sequencing to assess whether each TCR beta V gene segment acted as functional or pseudogenic. Alongside the repertoire data, information on donor age, sex, ethnicity and CMV serostatus was compiled. A later genetic analysis took genome-wide SNP genotypes for about three fifths of the 666 donors and used that subset as a discovery cohort. Every discovery cohort repertoire had been produced on one sequencing platform. HLA typing included class I and class II loci at four-digit resolution. Typing coverage varied by locus: about 620-630 donors for A, B, C, DRB1 and DQB1; about 520 for DQA1; approximately 610 for DPA1; roughly 450 for DPB1. Roughly 5 DR-DQ haplotypes were treated as single units for association and clustering because of strong linkage in the cohort. Among 300 to 500 genotyped donors of the cohort, an average of roughly 230,000 unique TCR beta nucleotide sequences was sequenced per donor, of which 15% to 20% were non-productive.

Broader findings and caveats from the paper: In a later analysis, TCR association rates were found to vary across HLA loci, with the most associated TCRs seen for DRB1 alleles and the fewest for HLA-C alleles. A later analysis reported that several top co-occurrence clusters appeared linked to parvovirus B19, influenza, CMV and Epstein-Barr virus. According to a later analysis, most CMV-associated TCR beta chains appeared to be HLA-restricted, and the HLA associations seemed to be driven largely by CMV exposure. The earlier analysis of 587 of the donors excluded around 17 rarely observed V segments, including chromosome 9 orphons, because counts were too low. Some IMGT-functional V segments, including TRBV6-2 and TRBV6-3, could not be distinguished by the 87-base-pair reads and were therefore excluded. Because some donors lacked HLA typing at each locus, the association tests relied only on the typed subset. A later genetic analysis associated a missense DCLRE1C variant with V-gene and J-gene trimming of TCR beta chains, and an independent cohort replicated the association. In a later analysis, around 15,000 TCR beta sequences were associated with specific HLA alleles at a false discovery rate of 0.05. A group of highly shared sequence variants was considered likely to be a technical artifact of the sequencing pipeline. Most TCR sequences were seen in very few donors, while some public TCRs were found in many individuals. In a later analysis, HLA-associated TCR beta chains were found to be more clonally expanded and to have lower generation probabilities than equally common non-associated chains. Only TCR beta chains were sequenced in this cohort, and the absence of alpha or paired-chain data limited detectable features. When HLA alleles, especially DR and DQ, strongly co-occurred, attributing TCR associations to individual alleles was difficult. Linkage disequilibrium might explain the correlated functional status among segregating V segments, but an unknown experimental factor could not be excluded. A few of the identified cytomegalovirus-associated TCR beta chains were confirmed in vitro to be specific for cytomegalovirus antigens. The study gave a list of 150 to 200 TCR beta chains associated with cytomegalovirus. In a later genetic analysis, fewer N-insertions in productive TCRs were reported among donors in an Asian-associated ancestry cluster than the roughly 640-donor mean. Cytomegalovirus status was reported to be diagnosed by the classifier with high specificity and sensitivity in both the original and validation cohorts. Presence/absence analyses assumed roughly uniform sequencing depth across donors, an assumption that may not hold. In an earlier analysis of 587 of the donors, most TCR beta V segments were observed in productive rearrangements about 90% or about 30% of the time, broadly matching IMGT annotations. The only immune exposure information available for the cohort was CMV serostatus. According to the authors, the approach could potentially be generalized to other disease states and immunological phenotypes. A further reported finding was that TCR beta sequences accurately predicted the HLA-A and HLA-B alleles for most subjects in the first cohort.

Libraries came from the immunoSEQ multiplex PCR assay. For the multiplex PCR, a mixture combining 60 forward primers for TCR Vbeta segments and 13 reverse primers for TCR Jbeta segments was used. Amplification of the CDR3 region of rearranged TCR beta genes was performed with a multiplex PCR assay on genomic DNA. Amplified TCR beta libraries were sequenced as 87-base-pair reads on the Illumina HiSeq System. Per the original workflow: In a later analysis, tens of millions of unique TCR beta chains were counted across the roughly 670 repertoires, and roughly 11 million of these chains were shared by at least two donors. A nearest-neighbor algorithm error-corrected the raw reads and collapsed the reads into unique sequences, merging closely related sequences to remove PCR and sequencing errors. Alignment of CDR3 sequences to IMGT reference sequences was used to assign V, D and J gene segments. For a sequence to be retained, a match of at least six nucleotides to both a V gene segment and a J gene segment was required. Rearrangements were called productive when the CDR3 lacked stop codons and stayed in frame with V and J; all others were non-productive. Following IMGT convention, CDR3 was defined as the stretch from the second conserved V-encoded cysteine to the conserved J-encoded phenylalanine. In an earlier analysis of approximately 590 of the donors, sequences lacking an unambiguous match to a single V gene segment were excluded. An earlier analysis of a few hundred of the donors classified V segments as functional when productive rearrangements were above 56.7% and as segregating when the standard deviation between donors was above 5%. A statistical classification framework was developed to diagnose cytomegalovirus status using the catalog of TCR beta chain sequences. In a later analysis, TCR nucleotide sequences were compared against IMGT/GENE-DB human TR gene sequences so that V and J genes could be assigned. The TCRdist pipeline was used in a later analysis to assign CDR3 sequences and most-parsimonious VDJ recombination scenarios. A later analysis defined each TCR beta chain by its CDR3 amino acid sequence plus V-gene family, and excluded reads lacking a unique V-gene family. A later analysis removed nearly 600 highly shared, low-generation-probability nucleotide sequences to deal with suspected cross-contamination and a sequencing artifact. In a later analysis, a clonal expansion index for each public chain was calculated from normalized within-repertoire ranks of inferred template counts. In a later analysis, generation probabilities were computed using a VDJ recombination model fitted to out-of-frame rearrangements, and the results were checked against IGoR. In a later analysis, hypergeometric tests were used to score TCR-TCR, TCR-HLA and TCR-CMV co-occurrence, with a repertoire-size bias correction applied to TCR pairs. In a later analysis, false discovery rates were estimated by permuting HLA or CMV assignments 20 times. In a later analysis, co-occurring TCRs were grouped with DBSCAN, and TCRdist sequence similarity was added when clustering was performed within HLA-allele-positive subsets. Co-occurrence clustering excluded repertoires with fewer than 30,000 or more than 120,000 public chains, plus five with anomalous nucleotide sharing. TCRdb retrieved this table from immuneACCESS and kept in-frame rearrangements only. Not all clones are present; in checked studies, unresolved V genes account for under half, and no reason is known for the remainder. The V and J calls and clone size come from that table; D and trimming were worked out from the DNA. In this sample the table shows around 39,000 clones, about 60% of which occur a single time. The top ten constitute roughly 9.3% of the sample.

V sheds 6 bases and J sheds 3 bases, leaving 11 bases between their ends. The germline V gene provides CDR1 SNHLY and CDR2 FYNNEI. The CDR3, from cysteine to phenylalanine, totals 14 residues. Left in the record is the CDR3 DNA by itself, 42 bases read in frame from the first base. The source is a human donor in good health. Sequences were obtained from PBMCs. The chain is encoded by TRBV2 joined to TRBJ1-4; matching of 6 bases hints at TRBD1 as the D gene. The nucleotides are TGTGCCAGCAGGGGACAAACCCCTAATGAAAAACTGTTTTTT. Its amino acids are CASRGQTPNEKLFF.